This record concerns one TCR beta chain sequence. Its antigen is as yet unknown. The sample belongs to a study of cytomegalovirus exposure and HLA in healthy donors. Overall study findings and caveats: Later on, an analysis found that several of the most significant clusters appeared to be linked to common viral pathogens, which included parvovirus B19. A highly shared variant cluster was judged a likely technical artifact. It was reported that the classifier diagnosed cytomegalovirus status with high specificity and sensitivity in both the original and validation cohorts.

13 Jbeta primers and 60 Vbeta primers were used for the PCR. Using immunoSEQ multiplex PCR, the repertoire was profiled, and TCRdb retains in-frame clones only, with some absent. The table includes fewer than 100,000 clones, roughly three quarters detected once. CDR1 is SGHRS and CDR2 is YFSETQ in the germline V gene. Trimming cost V 0 bases and J 6 bases; bases outside gene matches: 4. The CDR3 spans 15 residues. The clonotype comes from a woman between 55 and 75 years old in good health and CMV-seronegative. Sequencing was performed on PBMCs. The chain couples TRBV5-1 to TRBJ2-1, with 9 bases matching TRBD2. The CDR3 region is CASSLAPGLANEQFF. CDR3 in DNA: TGCGCCAGCAGCTTGGCCCCGGGACTAGCCAATGAGCAGTTCTTC.